A selection of T cell receptor beta chains follows, all from one sample in a study of T cells in localized non-small cell lung cancer. Generated by immunoSEQ multiplex PCR, the TCRdb table keeps only in-frame clones and is missing some. The sample lists roughly 1,100 clones; about a quarter were seen once. The sequencing used normal lung tissue next to the tumor, collected before any cancer treatment. Every receptor here comes from a female donor aged 60 or older with stage III lung adenocarcinoma. Each CDR3 is given with its conserved first and last residue. D genes are given only for firm matches. Size is omitted from some rows. Given values are once, few, many or a class for expanded clones.

cdr3_nt cdr3_aa d_call j_call v_call clone_size
TGTGCCAGCAGCTTGGAAGGCGGGAGGAACCGCGAGCAGTACTTC CASSLEGGRNREQYF TRBD2 TRBJ2-7 TRBV11-3 few
TGTGCCAGCAGCTCACAGGGGAAAGTCTACGAGCAGTACTTC CASSSQGKVYEQYF TRBD1 TRBJ2-7 TRBV11-3 medium-sized
TGTGCCAGCAGCGTAGGGGGACTAGCGGGAGACGAGCAGTACTTC CASSVGGLAGDEQYF TRBD2 TRBJ2-7 TRBV9 few
TGTGCCAGCAGACCACAGGGAGAGGGAAGCGGCTACACCTTC CASRPQGEGSGYTF - TRBJ1-2 TRBV11-3 -
TGTGCCAGCAGTTCCGTCAGGGGGAGAACCTACGAGCAGTACTTC CASSSVRGRTYEQYF TRBD1 TRBJ2-7 TRBV28 few
TGTGCCAGCAGCCCCAGCCCCCGACAGGGACGGAGCTCTGGGGCCAACGTCCTGACTTTC CASSPSPRQGRSSGANVLTF TRBD1 TRBJ2-6 TRBV11-3 few
TGTGCCAGCAGTTACTTGGATCAGCCCCAGCATTTT CASSYLDQPQHF - TRBJ1-5 TRBV6-8 -
TGTGCCAGCTCACCGGGACCCTACTACGAGCAGTACTTC CASSPGPYYEQYF - TRBJ2-7 TRBV18 -
TGCGCCAGCAGCTTGGCCCTCGGTAGCGGGAGCGGCAATGAGCAGTTCTTC CASSLALGSGSGNEQFF TRBD2 TRBJ2-1 TRBV5-1 large
TGTGCTAGCAGCTTCTCAGGGGGTGGAACAGATACGCAGTATTTT CASSFSGGGTDTQYF TRBD1 TRBJ2-3 TRBV11-3 medium-sized
TGTGCCAGCAGTTATCCACGGGTGAACACTGAAGCTTTCTTT CASSYPRVNTEAFF - TRBJ1-1 TRBV28 few
TGTGCCAGCAGCTTGGGGGCTGGCGCCTACGAGCAGTACTTC CASSLGAGAYEQYF - TRBJ2-7 TRBV11-3 few
TGTGCCAGCACCCCCTGGGGGGAGAACACTGAAGCTTTCTTT CASTPWGENTEAFF - TRBJ1-1 TRBV6-8 few
TGTGCCAGCAGGGCACTAGCGGAGTCTTTAACCGGGGAGCTGTTTTTT CASRALAESLTGELFF TRBD2 TRBJ2-2 TRBV6-8 few
TGTGCCAGCTCAGCACTCATTGGGGCGAACACTGAAGCTTTCTTT CASSALIGANTEAFF - TRBJ1-1 TRBV18 -
TGTGCCAGTAGTACCCAAAACCGAGGACCCTTC CASSTQNRGPF - TRBJ2-7 TRBV19 -
TGTGCCAGCAGCGTAGATAGGGGGACGGCTGAAGCTTTCTTT CASSVDRGTAEAFF - TRBJ1-1 TRBV9 -
TGTGCCAGCAGCAGTCCGGGACCCACCCTGTACGAGCAGTACTTC CASSSPGPTLYEQYF - TRBJ2-7 TRBV11-3 few
TGTGCCAGCAGCTTGGGACCGATCGCTAACTATGGCTACACCTTC CASSLGPIANYGYTF - TRBJ1-2 TRBV11-3 medium-sized
TGTGCCAGCAGTGATTCCTACGAGCAGTACTTC CASSDSYEQYF - TRBJ2-7 TRBV6-7 few